The clone carrying this T cell receptor (beta chain) has ten or more counts. This sample stems from a study of T-cell reconstitution after alpha-beta-depleted transplantation in children. V was clipped by 6 bases and J by 6 bases, with 15 bases between them. The CDR3 is 14 amino acids. The TCRbeta library incorporated unique molecular identifiers. TCRdb fed the PCR reads into MiXCR, producing one record per CDR3 protein. Among 490,000 or so distinct CDR3 sequences listed, around 12% were seen once. The receptor's source is a human donor who donated a stem cell graft to a child with combined immunodeficiency. The sequencing here drew on PBMCs from the stem cell graft donor, taken from the stem cell graft. The chain has TRBV12-3 or TRBV12-4 and TRBJ2-1; perhaps TRBD1 as D (5 bases). CDR3 DNA sequence: TGTGCCAGCAGGGGCAGGGTCCCTTCCAATGAGCAGTTCTTC. Protein sequence: CASRGRVPSNEQFF.